This paragraph covers one TCR beta chain sequence. Antigen specificity is unknown. The sample comes from a study of T-cell reconstitution after alpha-beta-depleted transplantation in children. The study, taken as a whole, reports: Several hundred expanded graft clones reportedly gave rise to the alpha-beta T cells present about two months after transplant. It was surviving recipient T cells and thymic progenitors that gave some patients high TCRbeta diversity at day 60. By one year post-transplant, T-cell counts and diversity largely arose from T cells that were newly produced.

Per germline, CDR1 SEHNR and CDR2 FQNEAQ (reference sequence). V gave up 3 bases and J gave up 4 bases, with 5 bases separating them. CDR3 length: 12 residues. Unique molecular identifiers were used to barcode this TCRbeta library. TCRdb passed the PCR reads through MiXCR, listing each CDR3 protein once. Of approximately 110,000 distinct CDR3 sequences listed, around 23% are singletons. This sequence was found in a male patient between 2 and 9 years old who had a stem cell transplant for chronic granulomatous disease, so the T cells may come from the graft donor. The sequencing here drew on PBMCs, mostly from graft donor cells, taken 180 days after TCRalphabeta/CD19-depleted stem cell transplant. The chain links TRBV7-9 to TRBJ2-3, with unresolved D. CDR3 protein: CASSFRADTQYF. In DNA form, the CDR3 reads TGTGCCAGCAGCTTTCGTGCAGATACGCAGTATTTT.